A few counts support the clone carrying this T cell receptor (beta chain). Its specificity is not known. This record comes from a study of human T cells and chemical hapten exposure. Study observations and caveats: As the donors had alopecia, their immune response may differ from healthy people's. TCRs exceeding 1 in 1000 frequency stayed unchanged with DPC sensitization.

Time point given: pre-sensitization, week 0. Treatment given: therapeutic diphenylcyclopropenone sensitization with weekly scalp DPC. Only after blood had been drawn was each patch test applied. Germline V lookup: CDR1 DFQATT, CDR2 SNEGSKA (reference sequence). Trimming pared 2 bases from V and 3 bases from J, leaving 16 bases between. CDR3 size: 15 residues. The library put unique molecular identifiers onto individual cDNA molecules. TCRdb called the RACE reads again in MiXCR, with one record for every CDR3 protein. The sample carries 30,000 to 40,000 distinct CDR3 sequences, 7.6% recorded once. This sample comprised whole blood, obtained in connection with sensitization to the hapten diphenylcyclopropenone (DPC). The chain links TRBV20-1 to TRBJ1-1, with D hard to call. This receptor was obtained from a woman aged 45 to 65 with alopecia areata. Some clones in this sample may be carry-over from other donors' samples. The CDR3 nucleotides read TGCAGTGCTAGAAAGTGGTATGGGGTTGACACTGAAGCTTTCTTT. It encodes CSARKWYGVDTEAFF.